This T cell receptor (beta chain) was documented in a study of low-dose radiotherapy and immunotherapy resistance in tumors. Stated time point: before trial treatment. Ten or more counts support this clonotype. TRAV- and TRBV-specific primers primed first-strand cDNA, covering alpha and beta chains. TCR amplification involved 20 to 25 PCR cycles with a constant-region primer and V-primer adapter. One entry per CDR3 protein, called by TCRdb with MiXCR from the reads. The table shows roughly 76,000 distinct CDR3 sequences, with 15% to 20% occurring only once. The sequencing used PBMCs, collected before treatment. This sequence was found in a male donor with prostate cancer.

The CDR3 protein is CASSVVSFDTQYF. CDR3 DNA: TGTGCCAGCAGCGTAGTTAGCTTTGATACGCAGTATTTT. The V and J genes are TRBV9 and TRBJ2-3, with D unclear. Germline V CDR1 and CDR2: SGDLS, YYNGEE. This CDR3 has 13 residues. Trimming cost V 0 bases and J 6 bases, with 8 bases left between them.